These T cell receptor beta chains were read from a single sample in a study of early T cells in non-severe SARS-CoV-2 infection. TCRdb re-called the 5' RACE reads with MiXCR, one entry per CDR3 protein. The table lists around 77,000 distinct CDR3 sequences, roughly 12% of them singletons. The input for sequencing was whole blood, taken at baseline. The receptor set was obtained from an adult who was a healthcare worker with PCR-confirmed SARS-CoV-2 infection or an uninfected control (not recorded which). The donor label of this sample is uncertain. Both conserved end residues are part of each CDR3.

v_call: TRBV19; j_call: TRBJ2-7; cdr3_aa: CASSIDKRQGAEQYF
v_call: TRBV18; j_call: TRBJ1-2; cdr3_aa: CASSPPGGSLYGYTF
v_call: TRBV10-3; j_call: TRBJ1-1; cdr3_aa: CAISESKGTEAFF
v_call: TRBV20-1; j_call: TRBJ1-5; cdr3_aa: CSAKDRVGSQPQHF
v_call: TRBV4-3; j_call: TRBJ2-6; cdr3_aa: CASSNDLSGANVLTF
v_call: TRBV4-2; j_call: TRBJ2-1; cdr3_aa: CASSQELVGGAYNEQFF
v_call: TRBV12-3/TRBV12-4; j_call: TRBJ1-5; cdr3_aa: CASSLSSDYSNQPQHF
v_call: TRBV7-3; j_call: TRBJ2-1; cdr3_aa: CASSPGLQVKQFF
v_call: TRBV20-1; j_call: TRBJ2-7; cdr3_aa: CSALAEGFSYEQYF
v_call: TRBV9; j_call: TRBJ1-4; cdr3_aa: CASSAQPGHNEKLFF
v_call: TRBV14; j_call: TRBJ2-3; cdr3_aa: CASSQSLREWTDTQYF
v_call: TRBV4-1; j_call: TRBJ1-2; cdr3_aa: CASSQDSGGGTYGRTF
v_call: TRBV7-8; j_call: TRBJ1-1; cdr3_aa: CAPSKGAATEAFF
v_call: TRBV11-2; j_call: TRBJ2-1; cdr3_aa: CASSSRPEQFF
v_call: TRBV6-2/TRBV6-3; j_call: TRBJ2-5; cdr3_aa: CASSYVPGLGTWTQYF
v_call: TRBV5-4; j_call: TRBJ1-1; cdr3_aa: CASTADRMNTEAFF
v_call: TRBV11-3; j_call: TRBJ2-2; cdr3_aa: CASSLDVQTNTGELFF
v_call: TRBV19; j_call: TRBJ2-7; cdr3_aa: CASSRTEEYEQYF
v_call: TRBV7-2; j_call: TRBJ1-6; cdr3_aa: CASSALDGRNSPLHF
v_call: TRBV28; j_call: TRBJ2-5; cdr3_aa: CASRRQGPETQYF
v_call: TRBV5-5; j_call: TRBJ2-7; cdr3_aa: CASSTRASSYEQYF
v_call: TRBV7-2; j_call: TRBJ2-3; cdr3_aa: CASRTRRDTQYF
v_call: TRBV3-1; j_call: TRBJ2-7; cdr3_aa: CASSSQGLSYEQYF
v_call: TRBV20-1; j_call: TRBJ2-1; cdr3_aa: CSARVGGEQFF
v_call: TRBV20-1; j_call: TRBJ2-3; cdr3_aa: CSARDPSETGDTQYF
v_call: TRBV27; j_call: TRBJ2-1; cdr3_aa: CASSLYPGGTYNEQFF
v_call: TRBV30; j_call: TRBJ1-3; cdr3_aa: CAWSIRAGNTIYF
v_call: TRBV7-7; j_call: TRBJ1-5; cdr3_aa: CASSPKNWSNQPQHF
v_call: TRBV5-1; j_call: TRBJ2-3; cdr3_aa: CASSLGSGMTDTQYF
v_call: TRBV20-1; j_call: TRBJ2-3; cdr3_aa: CSGVPWGGTDTQYF
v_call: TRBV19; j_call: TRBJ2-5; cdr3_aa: CASAPGQGGQETQYF
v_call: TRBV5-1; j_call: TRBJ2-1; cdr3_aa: CASSLEGRGSYNEQFF
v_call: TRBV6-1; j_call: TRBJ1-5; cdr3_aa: CASSGGLEGNQPQHF
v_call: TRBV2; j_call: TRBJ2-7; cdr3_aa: CASRPLAASSYEQYF
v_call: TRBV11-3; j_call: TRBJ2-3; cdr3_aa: CASSLVIAGNTDTQYF
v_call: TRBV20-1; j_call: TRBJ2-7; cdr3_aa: CSARGLAGRYEQYF
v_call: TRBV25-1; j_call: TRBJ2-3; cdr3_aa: CASSPYGQGIATDTQYF
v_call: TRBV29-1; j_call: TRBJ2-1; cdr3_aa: CCFPFGGEQFF
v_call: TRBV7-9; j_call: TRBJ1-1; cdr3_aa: CASSLGGPGTEAFF
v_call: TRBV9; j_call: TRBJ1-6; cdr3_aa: CASSIGQGDSPLHF
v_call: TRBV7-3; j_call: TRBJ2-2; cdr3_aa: CASSLGPGELFF
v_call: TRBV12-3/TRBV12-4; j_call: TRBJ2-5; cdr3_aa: CASSFYGETQYF